A selection of T cell receptor beta chains follows, all from one sample in a study of blood T cell repertoires in COVID-19. Method: immunoSEQ multiplex PCR; TCRdb's copy keeps in-frame clones and lacks some. The sample carries approximately 130,000 clones, around 83% recorded once. Material: PBMCs or T cells enriched from blood (not recorded which). Receptors were obtained from a man under 40 who had recovered from COVID-19. CDR3s include the opening cysteine and the closing phenylalanine or tryptophan. The D gene is left open where the match is weak. Part of the rows lack a size; the others show once, few, many or a class for expanded clones.

D gene	J gene	clone size	V gene	CDR3 DNA	CDR3 protein
NA	TRBJ1-3	few	TRBV7-9	TGTGCCAGCATTACCCCGTCGGCTGGAAACACCATATATTTT	CASITPSAGNTIYF
NA	TRBJ1-4	NA	TRBV4-1	TGCGCCAGCAGCCAAGCGCCCAGGGGATCTGAAAAACTGTTTTTT	CASSQAPRGSEKLFF
TRBD1	TRBJ1-4	few	TRBV11-2	TGTGCCAGCAGCCCACGACAGGGGGGTAATGAAAAACTGTTTTTT	CASSPRQGGNEKLFF
NA	TRBJ2-5	few	TRBV27	TGTGCCAGCAGTCCCGGCCCCACTAGGGTGGGAGAGACCCAGTACTTC	CASSPGPTRVGETQYF
NA	TRBJ1-1	NA	TRBV18	TGTGCCAGCTCACGCCGGACAGATACGAACACTGAAGCTTTCTTT	CASSRRTDTNTEAFF
TRBD1	TRBJ1-1	NA	TRBV4-1	TGCGCCAGCAGCCAAGGGACAGGGGCGGACACTGAAGCTTTCTTT	CASSQGTGADTEAFF
TRBD2	TRBJ2-2	NA	TRBV11-2	TGTGCCAGCAGCTTCCCGGGGGGGGAGAGGCGGGCCGGGGAGCTGTTTTTT	CASSFPGGERRAGELFF
TRBD1	TRBJ2-5	few	TRBV27	TGTGCCAGCAGCACCAACCCTGAGCTACAGGGGCAGACCCAGTACTTC	CASSTNPELQGQTQYF
TRBD1	TRBJ1-2	NA	TRBV28	TGTGCCAGCGTACAGGGGGACAAGCGCTACACCTTC	CASVQGDKRYTF
NA	TRBJ1-1	few	TRBV20-1	TGCAGTGCTAGGGGCGGGGGAGAAGCTTTCTTT	CSARGGGEAFF
NA	TRBJ2-1	NA	TRBV2	TGTGCCAGCAGTGATCAGGGTTACTACAATGAGCAGTTCTTC	CASSDQGYYNEQFF
TRBD2	TRBJ2-1	NA	TRBV4-1	TGCGCCAGCAGCGGTAGCGGGGGGGCTCTTTTAAGTGAGCAGTTCTTC	CASSGSGGALLSEQFF
NA	TRBJ2-5	NA	TRBV28	TGTGCCAGCAGTCCGGCCGGGACACTGTACCAAGAGACCCAGTACTTC	CASSPAGTLYQETQYF
NA	TRBJ1-6	NA	TRBV11-1	TGTGCCAGCAGCTCCCAGAAGAATTCACCCCTCCACTTT	CASSSQKNSPLHF
TRBD2	TRBJ2-7	NA	TRBV11-2	TGTGCCAGCAGGACGGGGGGGTCCTACGAGCAGTACTTC	CASRTGGSYEQYF
NA	TRBJ2-1	NA	TRBV2	TGTGCCAGCAGTAGCTTTTTGGACGGGGGACAGTTCTTC	CASSSFLDGGQFF